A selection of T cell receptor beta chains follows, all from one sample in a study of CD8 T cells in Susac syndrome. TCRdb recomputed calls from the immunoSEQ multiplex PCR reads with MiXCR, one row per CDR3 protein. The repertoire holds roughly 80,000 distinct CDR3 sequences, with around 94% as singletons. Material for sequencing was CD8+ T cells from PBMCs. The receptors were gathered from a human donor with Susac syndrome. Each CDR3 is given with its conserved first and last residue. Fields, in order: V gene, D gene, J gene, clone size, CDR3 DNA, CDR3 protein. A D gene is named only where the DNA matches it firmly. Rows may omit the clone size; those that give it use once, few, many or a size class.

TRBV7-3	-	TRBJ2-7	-	TGTGCCAGCAGCCTTTCAGCGAATTACGAGCAGTACTTC	CASSLSANYEQYF
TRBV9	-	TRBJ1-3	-	TGTGCCAGCAGCGATACCCGGGTCGCCACTGGAAACACCATATATTTT	CASSDTRVATGNTIYF
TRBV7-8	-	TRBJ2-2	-	TGTGCCAGCATCCCGCAGGGATCTGGGAACACCGGGGAGCTGTTTTTT	CASIPQGSGNTGELFF
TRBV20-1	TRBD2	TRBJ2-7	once	TGCAGTGCTAGGCGGGGGGACTCCTACGAGCAGTACTTC	CSARRGDSYEQYF
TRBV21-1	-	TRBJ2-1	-	TGTGCCAGCAACACTAGCCCCGTTAAGTCCTACAATGAGCAGTTCTTC	CASNTSPVKSYNEQFF
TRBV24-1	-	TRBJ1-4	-	TGTGCCACCAGTGAACCCGGCGCCCGGGGGAATGAAAAACTGTTTTTT	CATSEPGARGNEKLFF
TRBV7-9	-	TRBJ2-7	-	TGTGCCAGCAGGCGGGACCCCACCTACGAGCAGTACTTC	CASRRDPTYEQYF
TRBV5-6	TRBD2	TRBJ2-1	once	TGTGCCAGCAGCTTGTTCCGTCGCGCTAGCGGGGGGGAGAGATACGGTGAGCAGTTCTTC	CASSLFRRASGGERYGEQFF
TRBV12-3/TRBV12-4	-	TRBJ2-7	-	TGTGCCAGCAGTCCGCTGGGACACGAGCAGTACTTC	CASSPLGHEQYF
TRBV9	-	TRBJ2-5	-	TGTGCCAGCAGCGTACAAGACCGGGTGGAGACCCAGTACTTC	CASSVQDRVETQYF
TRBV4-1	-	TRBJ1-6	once	TGCGCCAGCAGCCAAGATTCTGGTCTTAACCTCCACTTT	CASSQDSGLNLHF
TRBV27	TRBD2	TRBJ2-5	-	TGTGCCAGCAGTTTACAGCGGGGGGGCTCAGAGACCCAGTACTTC	CASSLQRGGSETQYF
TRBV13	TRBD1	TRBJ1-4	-	TGTGCCAGCAGCTTAGGACAGGGGAATGAAAAACTGTTTTTT	CASSLGQGNEKLFF
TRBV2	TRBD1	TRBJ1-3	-	TGTGCCAGCAGTGGTTCGAAGGACAGGAGCTCTGGAAACACCATATATTTT	CASSGSKDRSSGNTIYF
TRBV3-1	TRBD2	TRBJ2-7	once	TGTGCCAGCAGCTCCCGGACTAGCGGGGCCTCCTACGAGCAGTACTTC	CASSSRTSGASYEQYF
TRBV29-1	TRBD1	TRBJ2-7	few	TGCAGCGTTGAAGAACCGGGACAGGGGTACGAGCAGTACTTC	CSVEEPGQGYEQYF
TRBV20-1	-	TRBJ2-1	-	TGCCGTGCTAGGAACTACAGCTCCTACAATGAGCAGTTCTTC	CRARNYSSYNEQFF
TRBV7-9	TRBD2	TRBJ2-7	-	TGTGCCAGCAGCCCTCGGGCGGGGGGCGAGCAGTACTTC	CASSPRAGGEQYF
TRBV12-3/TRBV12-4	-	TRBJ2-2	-	TGTGCCAGCAGTTTAACGAACACCGGGGAGCTGTTTTTT	CASSLTNTGELFF
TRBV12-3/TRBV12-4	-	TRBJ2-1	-	TGTGCCAGCACCCTGGACTCTTCATTGGAGAATGAGCAGTTCTTC	CASTLDSSLENEQFF
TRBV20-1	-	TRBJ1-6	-	TGCAGTGCTAGAGATGGCAGGGAAATTAATTCACCCCTCCACTTT	CSARDGREINSPLHF
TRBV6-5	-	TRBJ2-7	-	TGTGCCAGCAGTTATGGCAGTGTCTACGAGCAGTACTTC	CASSYGSVYEQYF
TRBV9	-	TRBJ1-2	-	TGTGCCAGCAGCTCCCAACCCTCGACTGTTTACGGCTACACCTTC	CASSSQPSTVYGYTF
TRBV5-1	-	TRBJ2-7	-	TGCGCCAGCAGCTTCGGGAGACAATCCACCTACGAGCAGTACTTC	CASSFGRQSTYEQYF
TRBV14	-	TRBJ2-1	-	TGTGCCAGCAGCCAACCCGAATCAGGGCTAGACCCTAATAATGAGCAGTTCTTC	CASSQPESGLDPNNEQFF
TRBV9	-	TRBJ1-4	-	TGTGCCAGCAGCGTAGCGGACGAGGGGGGTGAAAAACTGTTTTTT	CASSVADEGGEKLFF
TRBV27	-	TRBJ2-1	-	TGTGCCAGCAGCCACTTGGGGGGGGGCGAGTACAATGAGCAGTTCTTC	CASSHLGGGEYNEQFF
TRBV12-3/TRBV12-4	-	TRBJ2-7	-	TGTGCCAGCAGTCCCCTTTGGGGTTCCTACGAGCAGTACTTC	CASSPLWGSYEQYF
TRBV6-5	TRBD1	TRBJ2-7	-	TGTGCCAGCAGTTGGGGACAGGGGGCGGGCTACGAGCAGTACTTC	CASSWGQGAGYEQYF
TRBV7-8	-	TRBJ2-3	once	TGTGCCAGCAGCTTAATCGCAGGGAGTCCCACAGATACGCAGTATTTT	CASSLIAGSPTDTQYF
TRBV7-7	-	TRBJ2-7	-	TGTGCTAGCAGCTTCCGGCTTTTCGACGAGCAGTACTTC	CASSFRLFDEQYF
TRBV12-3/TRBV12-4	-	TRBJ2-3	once	TGTGCCAGCAGTTTACGGCGAGACACGCAGTATTTT	CASSLRRDTQYF
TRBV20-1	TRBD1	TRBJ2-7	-	TGCAGTGCTAGAGATCAGAACAGGGGCAGCTCCTACGAGCAGTACTTC	CSARDQNRGSSYEQYF
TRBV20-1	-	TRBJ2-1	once	TGCAGTGCTAGAGATGGAGGGGGCCCACTCTACAATGAGCAGTTCTTC	CSARDGGGPLYNEQFF
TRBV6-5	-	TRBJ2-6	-	TGTGCCAGCAGTTACTCGACCTCTGGGGCCAACGTCCTGACTTTC	CASSYSTSGANVLTF
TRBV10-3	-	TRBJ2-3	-	TGTGCCATCAGCCTGACACTAAAGGCTAGCACAGATACGCAGTATTTT	CAISLTLKASTDTQYF
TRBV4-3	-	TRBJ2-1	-	TGCGCCAGCAGCCAAGATTGGGGGGACGACAATGAGCAGTTCTTC	CASSQDWGDDNEQFF
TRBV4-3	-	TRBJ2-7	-	TGCGCCAGCAGCCAGGGCGCGGCCGGGGGAATCTACGAGCAGTACTTC	CASSQGAAGGIYEQYF
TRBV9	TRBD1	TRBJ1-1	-	TGTGCCAGCAGCGGGGACAGGGAAAGGGTAACTTTCTTT	CASSGDRERVTFF
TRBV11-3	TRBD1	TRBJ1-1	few	TGTGCCAGCAGCCCCAGGGGGGGGACTGAAGCTTTCTTT	CASSPRGGTEAFF